The present T cell receptor beta chain was sequenced within a study of blood T cell repertoires in COVID-19. About the study: Acute and convalescent COVID-19 specimens originated in the United States, Italy and Spain. Sources were T cells, B-cell-depleted T cells, or PBMCs; the material itself was cDNA or gDNA.

Under the authors' procedure: Estimates of nucleated cell counts were drawn from the amplification of reference gene primers. Assay used: immunoSEQ multiplex PCR; TCRdb lists only in-frame clones, some missing. V and J calls and clone size come straight from that table; D and trimming were deduced from the DNA. The table shows 400,000 to 550,000 clones, with around nine tenths occurring only once. V was clipped by 2 bases and J by 3 bases, with 14 bases between them. Germline assignment: CDR1 MNHNS and CDR2 SASEGT. This CDR3 comprises 15 residues. This chain links TRBV6-1 with TRBJ2-7, with TRBD2 as a possible D gene (5 bases). The clonotype was recovered from a woman aged 30 to 39 with acute or convalescent COVID-19. Sequenced material: peripheral blood. The chain's CDR3 is CASSESPAGFYEQYF. The CDR3 DNA sequence: TGTGCCAGCAGTGAATCCCCGGCGGGCTTCTACGAGCAGTACTTC.